Shown below are 18 T cell receptor beta chains from a single sample sequenced in a study of post-analysis software for immune sequencing data (dated by TCRdb to between 2014 and 2016). Their antigen targets remain unknown. The investigation overall reported the following: Significantly higher frequencies in patients than in controls were found for several TRBV segments, including TRBV5-6, TRBV5-1 and TRBV20-1.

The library came from PCR. TCRdb records Illumina HiSeq 2500 as the sequencer. To reduce PCR and sequencing biases, unique molecular identifiers were built into the TCR beta cDNA libraries. In-frame beta chains were kept once TCRdb had trimmed the public reads at Q25 with fastp and called clones with MiXCR. Duplicate CDR3 protein sequences are folded into a single record with the most common DNA and genes. Recorded for this sample are 550,000 to 700,000 distinct CDR3 sequences; 44% of them occurred a single time. In total, the top ten clones hold about 1.5% of the sample. Source material: blood. The receptors stem from a girl aged 10 to 17 with multiple sclerosis.

The V call is TRBV11-3, the J call TRBJ2-3; D perhaps matches TRBD2 (5 bases). Trimming shortened V by 5 bases and J by 1 base, and 13 bases separated the two germline ends. CDR1 is SGHNT, CDR2 YENEEA, per germline. There are 15 residues in the CDR3. The CDR3 DNA is TGTGCCAGCAGCCTGGGCCTGCGGGGCACAGATACGCAGTATTTT. Translated: CASSLGLRGTDTQYF.

This clonotype has only a few counts. The V and J genes are TRBV12-3 or TRBV12-4 and TRBJ1-1; D is ambiguous. V was clipped by 7 bases and J by 10 bases, with 16 bases between them. The CDR3 extends over 12 amino acids. CDR3 DNA: TGTGCCAGCACCCTGGGCAATGCCGGAGCTTTCTTT. This encodes CASTLGNAGAFF.

In this sample, this clonotype turned up many times. The gene calls are TRBV29-1 and TRBJ2-4; 10 nucleotides line up with TRBD1. CDR1 and CDR2 (germline): SQVTM, ANQGSEA. The J segment lost 9 bases and the V segment lost 5 bases, leaving 7 bases of the junction unmatched. The length of the CDR3 is 13 residues. CDR3 nucleotide sequence: TGCAGCGTTAATGACAGGGGGCTGGGCATTCAGTACTTC. Translating it yields CSVNDRGLGIQYF.

By share, this clonotype ranks as medium-sized. V is TRBV7-8 and J is TRBJ2-7, with 7 bases aligning to TRBD2. The germline V gene encodes CDR1 SGHVS and CDR2 FQNEAQ. V was pared by 3 bases and J by 3 bases, with 2 bases of the junction left unmatched. This CDR3 is 13 amino acids long. DNA for the CDR3: TGTGCCAGCAGCTTTACTAGCGACTACGAGCAGTACTTC. It encodes CASSFTSDYEQYF.

The gene calls are TRBV10-3 and TRBJ1-1; D gene uncertain. Germline CDR1 ENHRY, CDR2 SYGVKD. The CDR3 runs to 12 residues. The V gene lost 8 bases and the J gene lost 4 bases, with 11 bases spanning the gap. In DNA form, the CDR3 reads TGTGCCATCGGCAATGGTGGCACTGAAGCTTTCTTT. It yields the protein CAIGNGGTEAFF.

The chain has TRBV5-6 and TRBJ2-5, with TRBD2 matching 9 bases. In germline, CDR1 is SGHDT, CDR2 YYEEEE. Trimming removed 2 bases from V and 2 bases from J; junction bases left unmatched: 7. The CDR3 consists of 16 residues. The CDR3 protein is CASSFRGAGGQETQYF. As DNA, the CDR3 is TGTGCCAGCAGCTTCCGGGGAGCGGGGGGTCAAGAGACCCAGTACTTC.

V gene TRBV10-3 combines with J gene TRBJ2-1; TRBD2 agrees at 11 bases. The V gene's germline CDR1 is ENHRY and CDR2 SYGVKD. V dropped 10 bases and J dropped 9; count of bases not matched to a gene: 17. The length of the CDR3 is 16 residues. The CDR3 DNA is TGTGCCACCCAACCTCAGGGTAGCGGGAGGGGTGGTGAGCAGTTCTTC. Its protein is CATQPQGSGRGGEQFF.

The genes are TRBV6-5 and TRBJ1-2; tentatively, D is TRBD1 (6 bases). Trimming shortened V by 3 bases and J by 2 bases, and 10 bases separated the two germline ends. This CDR3 region has 14 residues. Germline assignment: CDR1 MNHEY and CDR2 SVGAGI. The CDR3 is CASSYRTANYGYTF. CDR3 DNA sequence: TGTGCCAGCAGTTATCGGACAGCAAACTATGGCTACACCTTC.

CDR3 bases: TGTGCCAGCATCACCACGGACAGGGTTGTCACAGATACGCAGTATTTT. Translated, it gives CASITTDRVVTDTQYF. The V and J genes are TRBV18 and TRBJ2-3; TRBD1 matches at 8 bases. V was clipped by 8 bases and J by 2 bases; unmatched bases: 12. The CDR3 is made up of 16 amino acids. Germline-derived CDR1 and CDR2 are KGHSH and LQKENI.

This clonotype was seen a few times. This rearrangement joins TRBV12-3 or TRBV12-4 to TRBJ2-1; TRBD2 matches 8 bases. After removal of 6 bases from V and 3 bases from J, the junction contained 7 bases not matched to a gene. There are 15 residues in the CDR3. The CDR3 bases are TGTGCCAGCAGACCCTCGGCGGGGGGCTACAATGAGCAGTTCTTC. It codes for CASRPSAGGYNEQFF.

The CDR3 protein is CASSPRDGGKTEAFF. The CDR3 nucleotides read TGCGCCAGCAGCCCGAGGGATGGGGGCAAAACTGAAGCTTTCTTT. This chain links TRBV4-1 with TRBJ1-1, with D possibly TRBD1 on 6 matching bases. The germline V gene encodes CDR1 MGHRA and CDR2 YSYEKL. This CDR3 is built from 15 residues. V lost 4 bases to trimming and J lost 5 bases, with 17 bases between them.

The chain joins TRBV5-1 to TRBJ2-1; the match to TRBD2 covers 10 bases. The CDR3 has 15 amino acids. Germline V CDR1 and CDR2: SGHRS, YFSETQ. With V trimmed by 0 bases and J by 9 bases, 6 bases remained unmatched. The CDR3 DNA sequence: TGCGCCAGCAGCTTGGCGTCTAGCGGGGGCAGTGAGCAGTTCTTC. It specifies CASSLASSGGSEQFF.

The J gene is TRBJ2-1, the V gene TRBV30; D gene ambiguous. In germline, CDR1 is GTSNPN, CDR2 SVGIG (reference sequence). The CDR3 has 12 amino acids. Trimming stripped 0 bases from V and 7 bases from J, with 7 bases between. CDR3 bases: TGTGCCTGGAGTGTTATCGGGAATGAGCAGTTCTTC. Protein sequence: CAWSVIGNEQFF.

The chain has TRBV10-3 and TRBJ2-7; perhaps TRBD1 as D (6 bases). The length of the CDR3 is 13 residues. Germline-derived CDR1 and CDR2 are ENHRY and SYGVKD. Trimming stripped 5 bases from V and 1 base from J, with 9 bases between. The CDR3 bases are TGTGCCATCAGTTTGACAGGTTCCTACGAGCAGTACTTC. Translating it yields CAISLTGSYEQYF.

The chain recombines TRBV12-3 or TRBV12-4 with TRBJ2-5, with TRBD2 matching over 12 bases. Trimming took 3 bases from V and 2 from J; bases not matched to a gene: 10. The CDR3 length is 18 residues. CDR3 region: CASSLALTSGGKQETQYF. In DNA, the CDR3 is TGTGCCAGCAGTTTGGCGCTAACTAGCGGGGGGAAACAAGAGACCCAGTACTTC.

This clonotype was detected once. The chain employs TRBV5-1 and TRBJ2-1, with D tentatively TRBD2 (6 bases). Trimming removed 0 bases at V and 5 bases at J, with 15 bases between. This CDR3 contains 16 residues. Per the germline V gene, CDR1 is SGHRS and CDR2 is YFSETQ. CDR3 residues: CASSLGSGHFHNEQFF. In DNA, the CDR3 is TGCGCCAGCAGCTTGGGCAGCGGGCACTTTCACAATGAGCAGTTCTTC.

This clonotype was picked up a small number of times. This rearrangement joins TRBV12-3 or TRBV12-4 to TRBJ1-4, with D maybe TRBD1 (5 bases). V lost 4 bases to trimming and J lost 7 bases, with 16 bases between them. The CDR3 covers 15 residues. The CDR3 region has the DNA TGTGCCAGCAGTTCCTTCAGGGTCGGCGGTGAAAAACTGTTTTTT. This encodes CASSSFRVGGEKLFF.

The chain combines TRBV7-2 with TRBJ1-4; D might be TRBD1 (6 bases). CDR3 length: 13 amino acids. Germline V gives CDR1 SGHTA, CDR2 FQGNSA. Deletions cut 5 bases from V and 4 bases from J, with 8 bases between. In DNA form, the CDR3 reads TGTGCCAGCAGCAGGGGGATTAATGAAAAACTGTTTTTT. Residues: CASSRGINEKLFF.